The rows below give T cell receptor beta chains drawn from one sample of a study of vaccination effects on CD4 cells after COVID-19. The table came from immunoSEQ multiplex PCR; TCRdb's copy has only in-frame clones and leaves some out. The data contain roughly 71,000 clones, 80% to 85% of them seen just once; the ten biggest clones take up roughly 1.2%. No antigen has been identified for these receptors. Sequenced material: CD4+ T cells from PBMCs cultured with HCoV-229E spike peptides, taken after COVID-19 vaccination. Receptors originate from a human donor who received a COVID-19 vaccine. Both conserved end residues are trimmed from each CDR3.

TRBJ1-3 | TRBV30 | AWSGSFGQGSGNTIY
TRBJ1-1 | TRBV18 | ASSPQGRTEAF
TRBJ2-5 | TRBV5-1 | ASSLRSGTQETQY
TRBJ2-2 | TRBV5-1 | ASSAPRTGELF
TRBJ2-2 | TRBV2 | ASISTWNTGELF
TRBJ1-2 | TRBV29-1 | SASEGSYGYT
TRBJ1-2 | TRBV6-5 | ASSYSIRRRYGYT
TRBJ2-3 | TRBV6-2/TRBV6-3 | ASSYGGRSTDTQY
TRBJ2-5 | TRBV5-1 | ASSLATSGGWETQY
TRBJ1-2 | TRBV6-2/TRBV6-3 | ASSSRVEGRGYYGYT
TRBJ1-2 | TRBV18 | ASSPGHNYGYT
TRBJ2-1 | TRBV5-8 | ASPLGAFNPGVNEQF
TRBJ1-5 | TRBV5-8 | ASSSQTGVRQPQH
TRBJ1-1 | TRBV24-1 | ATSDFKGIEAF
TRBJ2-6 | TRBV11-2 | ASRHITGETGANVLT
TRBJ1-5 | TRBV2 | ASSPDRSNQPQH
TRBJ1-1 | TRBV29-1 | SAYEDRTMNTEAF
TRBJ1-5 | TRBV19 | ASSIDPSAQPQH
TRBJ1-5 | TRBV5-1 | ASSLEGQVNQPQH
TRBJ1-1 | TRBV3-1/TRBV3-2 | ASSQRLSTEEAF
TRBJ1-5 | TRBV30 | AWQGQALNQPQH
TRBJ1-3 | TRBV7-2 | ASSLAGLLGGNTIY
TRBJ2-5 | TRBV9 | ADGTQQETQY
TRBJ1-6 | TRBV7-8 | ASSLILGDSPLH
TRBJ1-6 | TRBV7-3 | ASSVTGQGERSPLH
TRBJ2-2 | TRBV19 | ASSVGQGAPGELF
TRBJ1-2 | TRBV28 | ASRGLWGYT